This TCR beta chain was identified in a study of T-cell reconstitution after alpha-beta-depleted transplantation in children (dated by TCRdb to the mid-2010s). Some background on the complete study: Using TCR repertoire profiling, the study followed T-cell immune reconstitution in a quantitative way in children after TCRalphabeta/CD19-depleted allogeneic hematopoietic cell transplantation. Overall results and qualifications from the work: In some patients, the high TCRbeta diversity seen at day 60 was put down to recipient T cells and intrathymic progenitors that had survived conditioning. Hyperexpanded clone frequencies declined over subsequent months; after one year, T-cell counts and TCRbeta diversity were mostly attributed to newly produced T cells. The apparently early recovery of alphabetaT-cell counts about two months after transplant reportedly depended on only several hundred rapidly expanded clones that came from non-depleted graft cells.

The germline V gene (reference sequence) yields LNHNV for CDR1 and YYDKDF for CDR2. The CDR3 covers 16 residues, taking in both the cysteine and the phenylalanine. CDR3 DNA only is kept here, 48 bases in frame from base 1. V is clipped by 0 bases and J by 6 bases, and the sequence between their germline boundaries is 12 bases long. Receptors were amplified or captured by PCR. The sequencing machine was an Illumina HiSeq 2500. TCR libraries were prepared with molecular barcoding, using unique molecular identifiers to normalize TCRbeta repertoire quantification. The raw public data were reprocessed by TCRdb itself: fastp quality trimming at Q25, MiXCR clonotype calling, in-frame beta chains only. Identical CDR3 protein sequences are pooled into one entry, listed with their most common genes and DNA. For this sample the table gives over 200,000 distinct CDR3 sequences, of which under 20% were detected only once. The top ten constitute 35% to 50% of the sample.

The label giving this sample's treatment or condition can be read as: allogeneic hematopoietic cell transplantation with graft depleted of TCRalphabeta T cells and CD19 B cells. The children who served as transplant recipients had been given grafts of TCRalphabeta/CD19-depleted allogeneic hematopoietic cells. With regard to this clonotype: No antigen is known for it. Base qualities are not recorded, but no much larger clone differs from it by a single base.

The chain is assembled from TRBV15 and TRBJ1-6, with no D gene named confidently. The input for sequencing was PBMCs, mostly from graft donor cells, taken 360 days after TCRalphabeta/CD19-depleted stem cell transplant. This sequence was found in a male patient between 2 and 10 years old who had a stem cell transplant for acute lymphoblastic leukemia, so the T cells may come from the graft donor. The DNA sequence follows: TGTGCCACCAGCAGAGATCGGTTCAGTCTTAATTCACCCCTCCACTTT. Protein translation: CATSRDRFSLNSPLHF. Outside the CDR3, residues come from the reference TRBV15 and TRBJ1-6 proteins, so the full variable domain is: DAMVIQNPRYQVTQFGKPVTLSCSQTLNHNVMYWYQQKSSQAPKLLFHYYDKDFNNEADTPDNFQSRRPNTSFCFLDIRSPGLGDTAMYLCATSRDRFSLNSPLHFGNGTRLTVT.